Each of the 20 T cell receptor beta chains below was sequenced from the same sample in a study of response to subunit inactivated influenza vaccine. TCRdb fed the RT-PCR reads into MiXCR, producing one record per CDR3 protein. This sample yields roughly 780,000 distinct CDR3 sequences, of which 15% to 20% are seen a single time; around 9.9% belongs to the top ten. Sequencing used PBMCs from blood, obtained around 5 days after vaccination. The receptors were sampled from a man aged 45 to 65 who received an inactivated influenza vaccine.

The rearrangement joins TRBV7-8 to TRBJ1-2; no reliable D call. The CDR3 runs to 12 residues. V was shortened by 3 bases and J by 1 base, with 3 bases between the two germline ends. Germline-derived CDR1 and CDR2 are SGHVS and FQNEAQ. CDR3 coding DNA: TGTGCCAGCAGCTTCAATAACTATGGCTACACCTTC. This encodes CASSFNNYGYTF.

The sample holds a few counts of this clonotype. V and J are TRBV7-3 and TRBJ2-7; no reliable D call. V dropped 1 base and J dropped 2 bases, with 6 bases sitting between them. There are 13 residues in the CDR3. Germline V gene sequence: CDR1 SGHTA, CDR2 FQGTGA. CDR3 residues: CASSLNVAYEQYF. The CDR3 DNA follows: TGTGCCAGCAGCTTAAACGTGGCCTACGAGCAGTACTTC.

The rearrangement joins TRBV5-1 to TRBJ2-5; D perhaps matches TRBD2 (5 bases). V was cut by 0 bases and J by 3 bases, with 9 bases left in between. Per the germline V gene, CDR1 is SGHRS and CDR2 is YFSETQ. This CDR3 has 14 amino acids. CDR3 DNA sequence: TGCGCCAGCAGCTTGGTTTCCGGGGAAGAGACCCAGTACTTC. It specifies CASSLVSGEETQYF. Full variable domain (missing parts from reference TRBV5-1 and TRBJ2-5): KAGVTQTPRYLIKTRGQQVTLSCSPISGHRSVSWYQQTPGQGLQFLFEYFSETQRNKGNFPGRFSGRQFSNSRSEMNVSTLELGDSALYLCASSLVSGEETQYFGPGTRLLVL.

The chain links TRBV29-1 to TRBJ2-2; 10 bases are a match to TRBD1. The CDR3 runs to 14 residues. V dropped 5 bases and J dropped 4; count of bases not matched to a gene: 4. Germline CDR1 is SQVTM and CDR2 is ANQGSEA. The CDR3 here is CSVTRDRGTGELFF. Written as DNA, the CDR3 is TGCAGCGTTACGCGGGACAGGGGCACCGGGGAGCTGTTTTTT.

The chain has TRBV5-1 and TRBJ2-1; D is ambiguous. Per the germline V gene, CDR1 is SGHRS and CDR2 is YFSETQ. The CDR3 contains 14 residues. Trimming left V 0 bases short and J 8 bases short, with 12 bases between. CDR3 sequence reads: CASSLGSSLDEQFF. The CDR3 coding sequence is TGCGCCAGCAGCTTGGGTTCGAGTTTGGATGAGCAGTTCTTC.

The chain carries TRBV7-9 and TRBJ2-5; 12 bases fit TRBD2. Germline V lookup: CDR1 SEHNR, CDR2 FQNEAQ (reference sequence). J lost 2 bases, V lost 6 bases, and 4 bases had no gene match. The CDR3 is made up of 15 amino acids. The CDR3 DNA sequence: TGTGCCAGCAGGAGGACTAGCGGGACTCAAGAGACCCAGTACTTC. Residues: CASRRTSGTQETQYF.

This chain uses TRBV5-1 with TRBJ1-1, with 7 bases fitting TRBD1. The germline V gene has CDR1 SGHRS and CDR2 YFSETQ. This CDR3 has 15 amino acids. Trimming cost V 4 bases and J 5 bases; bases outside gene matches: 11. CDR3 coding DNA: TGCGCCAGCAGCGTAAACAGACAGGGTAGAACTGAAGCTTTCTTT. Translating gives CASSVNRQGRTEAFF.

As regards this clonotype: A much more abundant neighbour one base away suggests this may be a read error. The chain has TRBV7-9 and TRBJ2-2; no definite D call. This CDR3 has 10 residues. Deletions cut 9 bases from V and 5 bases from J, with 4 bases between. Germline CDR1 is SEHNR and CDR2 is FQNEAQ (reference sequence). The CDR3 DNA reads TGTGCCAGAGGGACCGGGGAGCTGTTTTTT. It specifies CARGTGELFF. Full variable domain (remainder filled in from reference TRBV7-9 and TRBJ2-2): DTGVSQNPRHKITKRGQNVTFRCDPISEHNRLYWYRQTLGQGPEFLTYFQNEAQLEKSRLLSDRFSAERPKGSFSTLEIQRTEQGDSAMYLCARGTGELFFGEGSRLTVL.

In this sample, this clonotype turned up a few times. This chain joins TRBV10-3 and TRBJ2-1; no firm D call. This CDR3 is 17 amino acids long. Germline V gene lookup returns CDR1 ENHRY and CDR2 SYGVKD. Trimming shortened V by 4 bases and J by 0 bases, and 16 bases separated the two germline ends. Written as DNA, the CDR3 is TGTGCCATCAGTGCCCTCTCAGCAGAAAGCTCCTACAATGAGCAGTTCTTC. Amino acid sequence: CAISALSAESSYNEQFF.

This clonotype came up a few times. The chain employs TRBV9 and TRBJ1-4; TRBD1 is a possible D gene (6 bases). The CDR3 covers 15 residues. Per the germline V gene, CDR1 is SGDLS and CDR2 is YYNGEE. V lost 0 bases and J 3 bases, leaving 9 bases between the germline ends. The CDR3 region is CASSVEGQPNEKLFF. As DNA, the CDR3 is TGTGCCAGCAGCGTAGAAGGACAGCCTAATGAAAAACTGTTTTTT.

A word on this clonotype: One end of the junction does not line up with germline, which may come from a read error. The gene calls are TRBV4-3 and TRBJ2-3; perhaps TRBD2 as D (5 bases). CDR1 and CDR2 from the germline V gene are LGHNA and YSLEER. The CDR3 loop spans 15 amino acids. The CDR3 is CASNQVAGVTDTQYF. In DNA form, the CDR3 reads TGCGCCAGCAACCAAGTAGCCGGGGTCACAGATACGCAGTATTTT.

This clonotype was observed a few times. This chain connects TRBV12-3 or TRBV12-4 to TRBJ1-4; TRBD1 agrees at 9 bases. The CDR3 spans 14 residues. Trimming at V came to 6 bases and at J to 8 bases, leaving 7 bases not matched to a gene. CDR3 in DNA: TGTGCCAGCAGAGAACAGGGGGCGCGGGAAAAACTGTTTTTT. Protein sequence: CASREQGAREKLFF.

This sequence joins TRBV2 and TRBJ2-1, with 9 bases matching TRBD1. Germline V lookup: CDR1 SNHLY, CDR2 FYNNEI. Losses at the gene ends were 4 bases for V and 7 bases for J; bases not matched to a gene: 8. The CDR3 sequence is 15 residues long. The CDR3 DNA reads as TGTGCCAGCAGTGGACTTGGACAGGGGACGAATGAGCAGTTCTTC. It translates to CASSGLGQGTNEQFF. Full variable domain (remainder filled in from reference TRBV2 and TRBJ2-1): EPEVTQTPSHQVTQMGQEVILRCVPISNHLYFYWYRQILGQKVEFLVSFYNNEISEKSEIFDDQFSVERPDGSNFTLKIRSTKLEDSAMYFCASSGLGQGTNEQFFGPGTRLTVL.

This clonotype was seen only a few times. This sequence joins TRBV4-2 and TRBJ2-1; D call uncertain. Trimming took off 1 base at V and 4 bases at J, with 5 bases between the two ends. Germline values: CDR1 LGHNA, CDR2 YNFKEQ. The CDR3 has 13 residues. CDR3 nucleotide sequence: TGTGCCAGCAGCCAAGGAGTTTACAATGAGCAGTTCTTC. Its translation is CASSQGVYNEQFF.

The V and J genes are TRBV4-2 and TRBJ2-1, with D possibly being TRBD1 or TRBD2 (5 bases each). The CDR3 extends over 15 amino acids. Germline values: CDR1 LGHNA, CDR2 YNFKEQ. V was trimmed by 0 bases and J by 7 bases, leaving 13 bases between them. For the CDR3, the DNA is TGTGCCAGCAGCCAAGAGGGGTCGAGGGGTAATGAGCAGTTCTTC. Its translation: CASSQEGSRGNEQFF.

This clonotype was observed a handful of times. V gene TRBV12-3 or TRBV12-4 combines with J gene TRBJ1-4; the match to TRBD1 covers 9 bases. The V segment lost 4 bases and the J segment 7 bases; nucleotides outside the gene matches: 16. The CDR3 consists of 18 residues. CDR3 nucleotides: TGTGCCAGCAGTTCCGGACAGGGGCTCCTTCAGGGGGTTGAAAAACTGTTTTTT. Translated: CASSSGQGLLQGVEKLFF.

This clonotype was observed at least ten times. The chain couples TRBV29-1 to TRBJ2-1; tentatively, D is TRBD1 or TRBD2 (5 bases each). V dropped 6 bases and J dropped 7 bases, with 16 bases sitting between them. This CDR3 comprises 13 residues. The germline gives CDR1 SQVTM, CDR2 ANQGSEA. The CDR3 sequence: CSVDSVWGNEQFF. For the CDR3, the DNA is TGCAGCGTCGACAGTGTTTGGGGGAATGAGCAGTTCTTC.

V is TRBV3-1 and J is TRBJ2-2; possible D gene TRBD1, 5 bases. The CDR3 is 15 amino acids. The germline V gene encodes CDR1 LGHDT and CDR2 YNNKEL (reference sequence). V lost 1 base and J 7 bases, leaving 13 bases between the germline ends. For the CDR3, the DNA is TGTGCCAGCAGCCAAGCGTCAGGGTACGGCGGGGAGCTGTTTTTT. Amino acids: CASSQASGYGGELFF.

A few counts support this clonotype. The J gene is TRBJ2-1, the V gene TRBV6-1, with D possibly matching TRBD2 (6 bases). Trimming took 2 bases from V and 6 from J, leaving 26 bases between them. The germline V gene has CDR1 MNHNS and CDR2 SASEGT. This CDR3 is built from 19 residues. This chain's CDR3 is CASSEKVHGVGAGRNEQFF. In nucleotides, the CDR3 is TGTGCCAGCAGTGAAAAAGTTCACGGGGTCGGAGCGGGTCGCAATGAGCAGTTCTTC.

This clonotype was seen only a few times. The V gene is TRBV4-3, the J gene TRBJ1-3; D remains ambiguous. Germline CDR1 is LGHNA and CDR2 is YSLEER. The CDR3 contains 14 residues. Trimming left V 5 bases short and J 4 bases short, with 12 bases between. The CDR3 sequence: CASSSGRAGNTIYF. The CDR3 nucleotides are TGCGCCAGCAGCAGCGGACGGGCCGGAAACACCATATATTTT.